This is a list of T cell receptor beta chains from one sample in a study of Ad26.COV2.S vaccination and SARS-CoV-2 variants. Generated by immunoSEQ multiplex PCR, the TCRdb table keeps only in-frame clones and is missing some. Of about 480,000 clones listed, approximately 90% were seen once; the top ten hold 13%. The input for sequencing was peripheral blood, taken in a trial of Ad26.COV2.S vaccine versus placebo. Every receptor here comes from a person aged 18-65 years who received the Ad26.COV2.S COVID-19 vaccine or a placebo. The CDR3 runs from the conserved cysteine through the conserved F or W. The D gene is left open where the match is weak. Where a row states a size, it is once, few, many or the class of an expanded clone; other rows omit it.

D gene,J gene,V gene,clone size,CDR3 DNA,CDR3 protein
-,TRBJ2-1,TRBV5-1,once,TGCGCCAGCAGCCCTCTAGGGGGGTACAATGAGCAGTTCTTC,CASSPLGGYNEQFF
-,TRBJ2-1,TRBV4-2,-,TGTGCCAGCAGCCAAGATCCGGTGCAGGAGCAGTTCTTC,CASSQDPVQEQFF
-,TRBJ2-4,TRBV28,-,TGTGCCAGCAAGAAACGGGACCTGACGATTCAGTACTTC,CASKKRDLTIQYF
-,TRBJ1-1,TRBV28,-,TGTGCCAGCAGTCCAGTTTGGACCCATACAGGGATTGTTGAAGCTTTCTTT,CASSPVWTHTGIVEAFF
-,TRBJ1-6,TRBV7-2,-,TGTGCCAGCAGCCTCCTTATAAATTCACCCCTCCACTTT,CASSLLINSPLHF
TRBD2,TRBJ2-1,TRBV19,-,TGTGCCAGTAGTATAGATAGCGGGAGCTCCTACAATGAGCAGTTCTTC,CASSIDSGSSYNEQFF
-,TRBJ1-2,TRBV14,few,TGTGCCAGCAGCCGAGACGGGGTGTATGGCTACACCTTC,CASSRDGVYGYTF
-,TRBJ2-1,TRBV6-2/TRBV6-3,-,TGTGCCAGCAGTTCCCAGGGATTCAATGAGCAGTTCTTC,CASSSQGFNEQFF
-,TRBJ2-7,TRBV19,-,TGTGCCAGTAGTACCCTGCCTGGTGTCGGGATAGGGTACGAGCAGTACTTC,CASSTLPGVGIGYEQYF
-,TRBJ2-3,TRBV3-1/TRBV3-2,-,TGTGCCAGCAGCCAAGACGGGATGGTAGGAGATACGCAGTATTTT,CASSQDGMVGDTQYF
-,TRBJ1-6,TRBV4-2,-,TGTGCCAGCAGCCAGAGTTCCAATTCACCCCTCCACTTT,CASSQSSNSPLHF
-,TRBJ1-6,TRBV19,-,TGTGCCAGTAGTATTGAAAGGACAGACGGTAATTCACCCCTCCACTTT,CASSIERTDGNSPLHF
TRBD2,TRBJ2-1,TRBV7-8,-,TGTGCCAGCAGCCGGGGACTAGCGGGAGTGGGTGAGCAGTTCTTC,CASSRGLAGVGEQFF
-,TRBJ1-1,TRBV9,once,TGTGCCAGCAGCGCCCACGTCGGGGGGGGAGCTTTCTTT,CASSAHVGGGAFF
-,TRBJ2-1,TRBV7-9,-,TGTGCCAGCAGCTTGGGTTACAATGAGCAGTTCTTC,CASSLGYNEQFF
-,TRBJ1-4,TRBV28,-,TGTGCCAGCAGTTTATCCCAGGTCGCTAATGAAAAACTGTTTTTT,CASSLSQVANEKLFF
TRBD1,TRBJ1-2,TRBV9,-,TGTGCCAGCAGCGGCGGGGACAGGGGAGACTATGGCTACACCTTC,CASSGGDRGDYGYTF
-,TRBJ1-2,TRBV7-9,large,TGTGCCAGCAGCCCCGTTACGACGAGGGCGATATATGGCTACACCTTC,CASSPVTTRAIYGYTF
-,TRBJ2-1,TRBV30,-,TGTGCCTGGAGTGTACTTTTATCTGGTGAGCAGTTCTTC,CAWSVLLSGEQFF
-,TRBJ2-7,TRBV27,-,TGTGCCAGCGGCTTGGGGCTCGCCTACGAGCAGTACTTC,CASGLGLAYEQYF
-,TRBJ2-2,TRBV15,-,TGTGCCACCAGCAGAGATCGAGGCCCCGGGGAGCTGTTTTTT,CATSRDRGPGELFF
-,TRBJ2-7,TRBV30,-,TGTGCCTGGAGTAGACAGTACGAGCAGTACTTC,CAWSRQYEQYF
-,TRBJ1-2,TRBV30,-,TGTGCCTGGAGTGTCCCGGGGGGTGGATACTACTATGGCTACACCTTC,CAWSVPGGGYYYGYTF
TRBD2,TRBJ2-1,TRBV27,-,TGTGCCAGCAGTTTAGTACCGGGACTAAAATACAATGAGCAGTTCTTC,CASSLVPGLKYNEQFF
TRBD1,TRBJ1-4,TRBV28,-,TGTGCCAGCAGTCCTGGGACAGGGGGGATTGAAAAACTGTTTTTT,CASSPGTGGIEKLFF
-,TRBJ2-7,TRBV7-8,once,TGTGCCAGCAGCTTAGGTCAGGGGTTAGACGAGCAGTACTTC,CASSLGQGLDEQYF
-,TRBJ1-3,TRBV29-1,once,TGCAGCGTGGAAACCTGGACAGCCTCTGGAAACACCATATATTTT,CSVETWTASGNTIYF
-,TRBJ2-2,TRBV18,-,TGTGCCAGCTCACCATACTCAGGGGACGCCGGGGAGCTGTTTTTT,CASSPYSGDAGELFF
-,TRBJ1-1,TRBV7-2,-,TGTGCCAGCAGCTTAGGGGGAGGGCCGGACACTGAAGCTTTCTTT,CASSLGGGPDTEAFF
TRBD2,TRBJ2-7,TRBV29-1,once,TGCAGCGCCTTAGCGGGGGCCTCCTACGAGCAGTACTTC,CSALAGASYEQYF
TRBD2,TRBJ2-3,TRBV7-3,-,TGTGCCAGCAGCTTAAGGGGACTAGCGGGATTGGACGCAGATACGCAGTATTTT,CASSLRGLAGLDADTQYF
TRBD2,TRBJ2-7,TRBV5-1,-,TGCGCCAGCAGGCGTGGGGCGGGGGTCTACGAGCAGTACTTC,CASRRGAGVYEQYF
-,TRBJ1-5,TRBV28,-,TGTGCCAGCAGTTTAGCCGGACAGATTTATAGCAATCAGCCCCAGCATTTT,CASSLAGQIYSNQPQHF
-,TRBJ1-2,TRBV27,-,TGTGCCAGCAGTTTCCGGGGGAACTATGGCTACACCTTC,CASSFRGNYGYTF
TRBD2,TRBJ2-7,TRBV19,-,TGTGCCAGTAGCCTTAGCGGGGAGATCTACGAGCAGTACTTC,CASSLSGEIYEQYF
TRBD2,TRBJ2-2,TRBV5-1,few,TGCGCCAGCAGCCCTAGCGGGACCGGGGAGCTGTTTTTT,CASSPSGTGELFF
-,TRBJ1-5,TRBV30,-,TGTGCCTGGAGTCAAAGGGGGGATCAGCCCCAGCATTTT,CAWSQRGDQPQHF
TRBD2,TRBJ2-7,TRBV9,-,TGTGCCAGCAGCGCGAGACAGGCCCTAGCGGGCGAGCAGTACTTC,CASSARQALAGEQYF
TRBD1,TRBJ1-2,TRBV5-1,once,TGCGCCAGCAGCCCGGGATACGTTGACAGGGGGCACTATGGCTACACCTTC,CASSPGYVDRGHYGYTF
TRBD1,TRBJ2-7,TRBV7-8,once,TGTGCCAGCAGCGTGGGACAGGCGGGTGAGCAGTACTTC,CASSVGQAGEQYF
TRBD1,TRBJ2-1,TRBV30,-,TGTGCCTGGAGGACTTTATCGCGGGACAGGGGCTCCTACAATGAGCAGTTCTTC,CAWRTLSRDRGSYNEQFF
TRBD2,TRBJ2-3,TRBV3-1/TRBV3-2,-,TGTGCCAGCACCGCTGGGGGGAGGGCCGCAGATACGCAGTATTTT,CASTAGGRAADTQYF
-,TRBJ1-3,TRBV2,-,TGTGCCAGCAATGGGGGGCTTGGAAACACCATATATTTT,CASNGGLGNTIYF
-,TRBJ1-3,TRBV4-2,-,TGTGCCAGCAGCCTTGGAACACCAGGGGCTGGAAACACCATATATTTT,CASSLGTPGAGNTIYF
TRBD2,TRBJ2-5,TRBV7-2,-,TGTGCCAGCAGCTTAGCGGCGGGAGGGCAAGAGACCCAGTACTTC,CASSLAAGGQETQYF
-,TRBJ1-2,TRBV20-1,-,TGCAGTGCTCCCCCAGTTGGCGGCTACACCTTC,CSAPPVGGYTF
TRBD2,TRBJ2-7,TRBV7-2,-,TGTGCCAGCAGCTTAGTAGCGGGGGGTTTAATAGAGCAGTACTTC,CASSLVAGGLIEQYF
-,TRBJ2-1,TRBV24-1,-,TGTGCCACCGGGCGGACTGAGACTAATGAGCAGTTCTTC,CATGRTETNEQFF
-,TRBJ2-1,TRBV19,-,TGTGCCAGTACGGCCTCCGGGACACAACCTCCTCTTGTAGTGGTCTTC,CASTASGTQPPLVVVF
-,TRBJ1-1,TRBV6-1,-,TGTGCCAGCAGACCCCAAGGGACTGAAGCTTTCTTT,CASRPQGTEAFF
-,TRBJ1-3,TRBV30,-,TGTGCCTGGAGGTTGGCAGGGGTATCGGACACCATATATTTT,CAWRLAGVSDTIYF
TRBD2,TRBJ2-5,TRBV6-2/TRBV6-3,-,TGTGCCAGCAGTTACCCCGGGGGGTCTCAGTACTTC,CASSYPGGSQYF
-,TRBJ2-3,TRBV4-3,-,TGCGCCAGCAGCCAAGTTGGGGAAGGGGCGCAGTATTTT,CASSQVGEGAQYF
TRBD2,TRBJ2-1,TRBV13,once,TGTGCCAGCAGAAAAGCGGGGGTGCAGTTCTTC,CASRKAGVQFF
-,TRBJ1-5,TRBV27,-,TGTGCCAGCAGTTTTTTCGGGGTGGGTCAGCCCCAGCATTTT,CASSFFGVGQPQHF
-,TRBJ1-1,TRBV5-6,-,TGTGCCAGCAGCTTTGGACGGAACACTGAAGCTTTCTTT,CASSFGRNTEAFF
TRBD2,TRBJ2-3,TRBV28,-,TGTGCCAGCAGGCGAACGGGGGGTGGCTCAGATACGCAGTATTTT,CASRRTGGGSDTQYF